This T cell receptor beta chain stems from a study of a mutant IDH1 vaccine in newly diagnosed glioma. Study context: Across weeks 1, 3, 5, 7, 11, 15, 19 and 23, patients received a vaccination each time, eight in all. Sex among treated patients split 62.5% male, roughly 40% female; mean age was approximately 40 years. Study-wide results and caveats: Researchers report vaccine-induced immune responses in approximately 95% of patients.

The repertoire was sequenced with immunoSEQ multiplex PCR; TCRdb's copy has only in-frame clones and lacks some. This table has over 45,000 clones, about 81% appearing once. Note on this clone: Its specificity is unknown.

Time point of the sample: week 5, during vaccination. All doses held 300 ug of mutant IDH1 20-mer peptide, with topical imiquimod. Germline loops: CDR1 KGHSH, CDR2 LQKENI. The ends lost 8 bases at V and 3 bases at J; junction bases unmatched: 6. CDR3 size: 14 residues. The V call is TRBV18, the J call TRBJ2-2, with 7 nucleotides matching TRBD1. The clonotype originates from a man younger than 45 with glioma. The sample here was PBMCs, taken from a glioma patient whose treatment included an IDH1 peptide vaccine. The CDR3 DNA follows: TGTGCCAGCCCTAGACAGGGTTACACCGGGGAGCTGTTTTTT. Residues: CASPRQGYTGELFF.